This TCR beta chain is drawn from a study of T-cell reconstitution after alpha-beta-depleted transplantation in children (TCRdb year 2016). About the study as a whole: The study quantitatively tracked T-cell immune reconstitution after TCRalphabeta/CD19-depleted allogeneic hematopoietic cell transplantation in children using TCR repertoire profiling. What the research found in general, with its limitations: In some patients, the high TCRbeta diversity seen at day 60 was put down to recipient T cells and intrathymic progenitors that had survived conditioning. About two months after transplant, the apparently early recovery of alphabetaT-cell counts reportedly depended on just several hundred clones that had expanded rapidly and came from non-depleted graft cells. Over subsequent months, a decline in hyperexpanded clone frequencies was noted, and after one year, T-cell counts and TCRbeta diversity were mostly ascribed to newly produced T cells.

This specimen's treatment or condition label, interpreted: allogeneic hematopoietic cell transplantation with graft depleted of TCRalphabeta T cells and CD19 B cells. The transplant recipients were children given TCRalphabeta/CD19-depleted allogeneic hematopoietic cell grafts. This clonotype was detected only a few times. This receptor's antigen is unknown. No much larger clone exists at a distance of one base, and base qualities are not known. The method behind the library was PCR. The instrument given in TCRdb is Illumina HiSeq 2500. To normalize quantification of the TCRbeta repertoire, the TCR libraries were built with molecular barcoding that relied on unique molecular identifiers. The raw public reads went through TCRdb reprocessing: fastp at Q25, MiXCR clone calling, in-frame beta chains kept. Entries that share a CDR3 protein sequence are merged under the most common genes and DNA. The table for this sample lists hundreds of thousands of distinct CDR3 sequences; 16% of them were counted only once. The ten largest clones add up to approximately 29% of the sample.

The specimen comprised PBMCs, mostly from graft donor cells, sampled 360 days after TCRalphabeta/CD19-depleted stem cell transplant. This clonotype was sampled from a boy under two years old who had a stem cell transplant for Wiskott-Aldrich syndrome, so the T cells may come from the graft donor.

The CDR3 is CASSQDRTDEAFF. In nucleotides, the sequence is TGCGCCAGCAGCCAAGATCGGACAGATGAAGCTTTCTTT. The chain links TRBV4-3 with TRBJ1-1, with a tentative D gene TRBD1 over 6 matching bases. CDR3 length: 13 amino acids, cysteine to phenylalanine. Here the CDR3 DNA is all that survives: 39 bases in frame from base 1. From a lookup of the germline V gene, CDR1 and CDR2 are LGHNA and YSLEER. Relative to germline, V is 0 bases shorter and J is 7 bases shorter, with 9 bases between their ends.